Described below is a single T cell receptor (beta chain) sequence and its context. The target of this receptor is not known. Nothing much larger sits one base from this clone, and base qualities are not available. The sample belongs to a study of blood T cell repertoires in COVID-19 (dated by TCRdb to the early 2020s). Study-wide context: Collaborator samples came from the United States, Italy and Spain and covered acute and convalescent phases of COVID-19. Samples came from the ongoing ImmuneRACE study (first 160 participants) plus 1,254 subjects from 6 global collaborators. Where available, HLA class I and class II types were taken from metadata supplied by the sample provider and were not determined by assay-based typing. Subjects who had been exposed to COVID-19, were actively infected with it, or had recovered from it provided the deeply sampled blood TCRbeta repertoires that made up the dataset. The material from the prospective study consisted of cDNA or gDNA derived from T cells, B-cell-depleted T cells, or PBMCs. The sample metadata nearly always contained a de-identified subject ID, COVID-19 status, age in years and sex. The repertoires were released in a freely available public database intended as a resource for research on the immune response to SARS-CoV-2. General findings and caveats noted by the study authors: The amount of clinical and demographic metadata varied by source and participant and was provided uncurated.

In the prospective study, participants were about 18 to 100 years old, resided in approximately 22 geographic areas of the United States, and were enrolled through a virtual design. Cohort assignment in the prospective study relied on participant-reported clinical history from a screening survey and a study questionnaire. Each participant in the prospective study had whole blood, serum and a nasopharyngeal or oropharyngeal swab collected by mobile phlebotomists. Over a roughly 2-month period, participants in the prospective study had the option of providing additional blood draws and questionnaires. Before DNA extraction, blood samples from the prospective study were shipped at room temperature or frozen. The immunoSEQ Assay, a bias-controlled multiplex PCR, was used to amplify TCRbeta CDR3 regions from genomic DNA. As for the original processing: The number of nucleated cells in each sample was estimated from the amplification of reference gene primers within the assay. To quantify the absolute abundance of each unique TCRbeta CDR3 rearrangement, sequence reads were collapsed and filtered. For each sample, productive Simpson clonality was calculated as the square root of Simpson's diversity index across productive rearrangements. This is the immuneACCESS table as TCRdb keeps it, with only in-frame sequences that have V and J called. A part of the clones is gone; compared with another copy, unresolved V genes explain less than half, and the rest is unexplained. V and J calls plus clone size are reproduced from that table; the DNA served to infer D and trimming. This sample holds 150,000 to 200,000 clones; 87% were observed only once. Clones ranked in the top ten supply around 1.2% of the sample.

From the cysteine through the phenylalanine, the CDR3 covers 16 amino acids. Only the CDR3 part of the read is kept: 48 bases, read in frame from the first base. As encoded in the germline V gene, CDR1 is SGHAT while CDR2 is FQNNGV. V and J are trimmed by 5 bases and 6 bases, and the gene matches miss 11 bases of the junction. This sequence was found in a human donor with acute COVID-19. The donor label of this sample is uncertain. The sequenced material came from PBMCs or T cells enriched from blood (not recorded which). Recombination joined TRBV11-2 with TRBJ1-1, with TRBD1 matching 11 junction bases. The DNA reads as follows: TGTGCCAGCAGCCCTTACCCGGGACAGGGGGGCGCTGAAGCTTTCTTT. This yields the protein CASSPYPGQGGAEAFF.